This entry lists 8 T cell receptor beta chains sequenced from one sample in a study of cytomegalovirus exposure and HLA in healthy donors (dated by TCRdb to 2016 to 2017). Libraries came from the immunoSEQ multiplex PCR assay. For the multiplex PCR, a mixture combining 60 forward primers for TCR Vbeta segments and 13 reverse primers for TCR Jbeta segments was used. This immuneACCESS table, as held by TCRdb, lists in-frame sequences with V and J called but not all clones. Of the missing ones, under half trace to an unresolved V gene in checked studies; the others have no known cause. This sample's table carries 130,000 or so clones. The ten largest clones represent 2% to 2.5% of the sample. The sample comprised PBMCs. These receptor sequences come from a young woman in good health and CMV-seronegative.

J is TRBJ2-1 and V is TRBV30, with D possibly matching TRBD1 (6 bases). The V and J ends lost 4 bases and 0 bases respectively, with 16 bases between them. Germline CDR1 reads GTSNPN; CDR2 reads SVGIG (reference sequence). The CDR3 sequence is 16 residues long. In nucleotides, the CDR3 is TGTGCCTGGACGAAGAAGGACAGTTCCTCCTACAATGAGCAGTTCTTC. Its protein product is CAWTKKDSSSYNEQFF.

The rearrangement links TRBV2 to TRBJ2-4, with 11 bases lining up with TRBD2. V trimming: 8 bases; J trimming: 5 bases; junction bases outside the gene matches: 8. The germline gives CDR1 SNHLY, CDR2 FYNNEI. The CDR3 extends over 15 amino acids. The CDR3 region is CASRVAGGGENIQYF. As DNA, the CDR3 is TGTGCCAGCCGGGTAGCGGGAGGGGGTGAAAACATTCAGTACTTC.

Written as DNA, the CDR3 is TGTGCCACCAGCAGAGATTATCAGCGGGAATCAGATACGCAGTATTTT. Protein sequence: CATSRDYQRESDTQYF. The chain has TRBV15 and TRBJ2-3; 7 nucleotides match TRBD2. Germline assignment: CDR1 LNHNV and CDR2 YYDKDF (reference sequence). The V segment lost 0 bases and the J segment 4 bases; nucleotides outside the gene matches: 7. The CDR3 spans 16 residues.

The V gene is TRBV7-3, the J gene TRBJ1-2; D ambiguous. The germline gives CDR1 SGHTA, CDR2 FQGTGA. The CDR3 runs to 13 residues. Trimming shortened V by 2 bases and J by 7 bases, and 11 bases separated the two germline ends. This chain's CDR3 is CASSLDGQVGYTF. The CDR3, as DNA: TGTGCCAGCAGCTTAGATGGGCAGGTTGGCTACACCTTC.

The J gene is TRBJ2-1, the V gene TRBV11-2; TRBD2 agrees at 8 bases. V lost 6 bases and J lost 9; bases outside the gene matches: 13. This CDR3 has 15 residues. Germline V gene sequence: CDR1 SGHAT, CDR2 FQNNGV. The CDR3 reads CASSRDLAGYGEQFF. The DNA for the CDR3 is TGTGCCAGCAGTAGGGACTTAGCGGGGTACGGTGAGCAGTTCTTC.

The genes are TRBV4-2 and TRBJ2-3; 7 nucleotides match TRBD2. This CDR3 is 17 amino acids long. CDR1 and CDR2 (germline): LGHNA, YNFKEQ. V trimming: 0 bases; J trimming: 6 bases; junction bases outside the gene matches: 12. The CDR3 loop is CASSQEPTSRSFDTQYF. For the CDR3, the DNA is TGTGCCAGCAGCCAAGAGCCGACTAGCAGATCGTTTGATACGCAGTATTTT.

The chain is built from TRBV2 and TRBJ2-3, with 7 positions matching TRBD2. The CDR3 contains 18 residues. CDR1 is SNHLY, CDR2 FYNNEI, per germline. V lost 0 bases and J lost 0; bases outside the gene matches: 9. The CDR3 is CASSEALLSGSSTDTQYF. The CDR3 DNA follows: TGTGCCAGCAGTGAAGCCCTCCTTAGCGGGTCTAGCACAGATACGCAGTATTTT.

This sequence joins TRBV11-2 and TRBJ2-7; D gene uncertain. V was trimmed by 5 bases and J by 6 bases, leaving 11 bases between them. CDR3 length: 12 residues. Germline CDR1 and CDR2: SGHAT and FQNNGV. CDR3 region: CASSLPLGEQYF. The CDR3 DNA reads TGTGCCAGCAGCCTTCCTCTCGGCGAGCAGTACTTC.